Below are 31 T cell receptor beta chains sequenced from a single sample in a study of T cells in tuberculosis. Assay: immunoSEQ multiplex PCR; the TCRdb copy retains only in-frame clones and omits some. The sample lists 25,000 to 35,000 clones; less than 95% were seen once. The sequencing sample was made of PBMCs. These receptors all come from a donor between 10 and 35 years old with latent tuberculosis or without tuberculosis infection.

This sequence joins TRBV18 and TRBJ1-4, with 7 bases fitting TRBD1. The J segment lost 5 bases and the V segment lost 5 bases, leaving 14 bases of the junction unmatched. The V gene's germline CDR1 is KGHSH and CDR2 LQKENI. There are 17 residues in the CDR3. The CDR3 nucleotides read TGTGCCAGCTCATCCATCTATATGACAGGGCAGAATGAAAAACTGTTTTTT. Its translation is CASSSIYMTGQNEKLFF.

J is TRBJ1-1 and V is TRBV6-6; TRBD1 matches 7 bases. The junction had 4 bases not matched to a gene; V was cut back by 6 bases and J by 3 bases. This CDR3 is built from 13 residues. The V gene's germline CDR1 is MNHNY and CDR2 SVGAGI (reference sequence). The CDR3 loop is CASSRQGDTEAFF. The DNA of the CDR3 is TGTGCCAGCAGCCGACAGGGAGACACTGAAGCTTTCTTT.

The CDR3 bases are TGTGCCTGGAGAGAACCGGGACAGGGGAACACTGAAGCTTTCTTT. Translation gives CAWREPGQGNTEAFF. V gene TRBV30 combines with J gene TRBJ1-1; 9 positions match TRBD1. CDR1 and CDR2 from the germline V gene are GTSNPN and SVGIG (reference sequence). The CDR3 runs 15 residues. Unmatched junction bases numbered 6, after V lost 3 bases and J lost 1 base. The full variable domain, completed using reference TRBV30 and TRBJ1-1, is SQTIHQWPATLVQPVGSPLSLECTVEGTSNPNLYWYRQAAGRGLQLLFYSVGIGQISSEVPQNLSASRPQDRQFILSSKKLLLSDSGFYLCAWREPGQGNTEAFFGQGTRLTVV.

V and J are TRBV2 and TRBJ1-1; D may be TRBD1 (6 bases). With 6 bases removed from V and 1 base from J, the gap between germline ends came to 18 bases. This CDR3 has 16 residues. Germline-derived CDR1 and CDR2 are SNHLY and FYNNEI. This chain's CDR3 is CASREPRGGGNTEAFF. The CDR3 DNA reads as TGTGCCAGCAGGGAACCCCGCGGGGGCGGGAACACTGAAGCTTTCTTT.

The rearrangement uses TRBV7-2 and TRBJ1-5; the match to TRBD1 covers 7 bases. V dropped 5 bases and J dropped 3; count of bases not matched to a gene: 13. Looked up from germline, CDR1 is SGHTA and CDR2 is FQGNSA. CDR3 length: 17 residues. DNA of the CDR3: TGTGCCAGCAGCGACACCAGACAGGGCCGGGACAATCAGCCCCAGCATTTT. This encodes CASSDTRQGRDNQPQHF.

A single count supports this clone. The chain carries TRBV30 and TRBJ1-1; D is perhaps TRBD1 (6 bases). The germline V gene has CDR1 GTSNPN and CDR2 SVGIG (reference sequence). This CDR3 comprises 15 residues. V was pared by 2 bases and J by 0 bases, with 13 bases between. The CDR3 sequence: CAWSSRGIMNTEAFF. CDR3 in DNA: TGTGCCTGGAGTTCAAGGGGGATTATGAACACTGAAGCTTTCTTT.

The chain couples TRBV19 to TRBJ1-2; 10 bases line up with TRBD1. This CDR3 has 14 amino acids. V gave up 6 bases and J gave up 4 bases; unmatched junction bases: 5. The germline gives CDR1 LNHDA, CDR2 SQIVND (reference sequence). CDR3 in DNA: TGTGCCAGTAGGCCGCGGACAGGGGGCTATGGCTACACCTTC. Translation gives CASRPRTGGYGYTF.

V is TRBV7-2 and J is TRBJ2-7; TRBD1 agrees at 9 bases. V shed 11 bases, J shed 0 bases, and the junction held 5 bases outside the gene matches. Germline CDR1 is SGHTA and CDR2 is FQGNSA. This CDR3 comprises 13 residues. Here the CDR3 DNA reads TGTGCCTCGACAGGGGGTAGCTCCTACGAGCAGTACTTC. Its translation is CASTGGSSYEQYF.

This chain links TRBV5-5 with TRBJ1-4, with unresolved D. The CDR3 sequence is 15 residues long. Germline lookup yields CDR1 SGHKS and CDR2 YYEKEE (reference sequence). Trimming cost V 1 base and J 7 bases, with 14 bases left between them. The CDR3 DNA reads TGTGCCAGCAGCTTGAGTCCGAATCTGAGTGAAAAACTGTTTTTT. Protein product: CASSLSPNLSEKLFF.

CDR3 protein: CASGLVGLAGIFADTQYF. CDR3 DNA: TGTGCTAGTGGTTTGGTAGGGCTAGCGGGAATTTTCGCAGATACGCAGTATTTT. The J gene is TRBJ2-3, the V gene TRBV12-5; 9 bases align to TRBD2. V lost 0 bases, J lost 4 bases, and 11 bases stayed unmatched. Looked up from germline, CDR1 is LGHNT and CDR2 is FRNRAP. This CDR3 is 18 amino acids long.

The chain uses TRBV27 and TRBJ2-1; 10 nucleotides agree with TRBD2. This CDR3 has 15 amino acids. V gave up 2 bases and J gave up 2 bases; unmatched junction bases: 0. CDR1 MNHEY and CDR2 SMNVEV come from the germline V gene (reference sequence). CDR3 protein: CASSLGTSAYNEQFF. In DNA, the CDR3 is TGTGCCAGCAGTTTAGGGACTAGCGCCTACAATGAGCAGTTCTTC.

V gene TRBV6-4 combines with J gene TRBJ2-3, with D tentatively TRBD1 (5 bases). This CDR3 comprises 15 residues. Trimming cost V 3 bases and J 2 bases, with 12 bases left between them. CDR1 is MRHNA and CDR2 is SNTAGT in the germline V gene. In DNA form, the CDR3 reads TGTGCCAGCAGTGATGGGGCAGAGGTCACAGATACGCAGTATTTT. Its translation: CASSDGAEVTDTQYF.

The chain recombines TRBV18 with TRBJ1-5; weak D call: TRBD1 (6 bases). Trimming left V 3 bases short and J 7 bases short, with 16 bases between. The germline CDR1 and CDR2 sequences are KGHSH and LQKENI. The CDR3 is 15 residues long. The CDR3 region is CASSPGPGAHQPQHF. The CDR3 coding sequence is TGTGCCAGCTCACCTGGGCCAGGGGCTCACCAGCCCCAGCATTTT.

This clone was observed once. The V and J genes are TRBV6-6 and TRBJ1-2; possible D gene TRBD1, 5 bases. The germline V gene encodes CDR1 MNHNY and CDR2 SVGAGI (reference sequence). V was trimmed by 5 bases and J by 1 base, leaving 11 bases between them. The CDR3 is made up of 14 amino acids. CDR3 DNA: TGTGCCAGCAGTCGCAGGGCCCTTAACTATGGCTACACCTTC. Protein: CASSRRALNYGYTF.

J is TRBJ2-1 and V is TRBV5-4; a weak D match, TRBD1 (6 bases). This CDR3 contains 15 residues. V was shortened by 4 bases and J by 12 bases, with 23 bases between the two germline ends. CDR1 SGHNT and CDR2 YYREEE come from the germline V gene (reference sequence). CDR3 loop: CASSTTGTEKGWQFF. The CDR3 DNA follows: TGTGCCAGCAGCACCACAGGGACGGAAAAGGGATGGCAGTTCTTC. Full variable domain (rest looked up from reference TRBV5-4 and TRBJ2-1): ETGVTQSPTHLIKTRGQQVTLRCSSQSGHNTVSWYQQALGQGPQFIFQYYREEENGRGNFPPRFSGLQFPNYSSELNVNALELDDSALYLCASSTTGTEKGWQFFGPGTRLTVL.

This sequence joins TRBV21-1 and TRBJ2-7; the D call of TRBD1 is as the table states it, not checked on the DNA. TRBV21-1 is a listed pseudogene. The CDR3 contains 16 residues. The CDR3 spells CASSKDLRDREYEQYF. The CDR3 nucleotides are TGTGCCAGCAGCAAAGATCTCCGGGACAGGGAGTACGAGCAGTACTTC.

The chain recombines TRBV6-1 with TRBJ2-3; 12 positions agree with TRBD2. Germline V gene sequence: CDR1 MNHNS, CDR2 SASEGT. The CDR3 contains 17 residues. V trimming: 4 bases; J trimming: 0 bases; junction bases outside the gene matches: 5. CDR3 sequence (DNA): TGTGCCAGCAGTGGACTAGCGGGAGCCCTGAGCACAGATACGCAGTATTTT. Encoded protein: CASSGLAGALSTDTQYF.

The chain links TRBV5-1 to TRBJ1-2, with 8 positions matching TRBD1. This CDR3 comprises 15 residues. Germline V gene lookup returns CDR1 SGHRS and CDR2 YFSETQ. Unmatched junction bases numbered 7, after V lost 4 bases and J lost 2 bases. The CDR3 spells CASSPLRTGNYGYTF. The CDR3 DNA reads as TGCGCCAGCAGCCCCCTTAGGACAGGGAACTATGGCTACACCTTC.

This clone is a singleton in its sample. The gene calls are TRBV10-3 and TRBJ1-2; TRBD1 matches 7 bases. Trimming cost V 2 bases and J 3 bases; bases outside gene matches: 3. Germline V gene lookup returns CDR1 ENHRY and CDR2 SYGVKD. The CDR3 totals 14 residues. In nucleotides, the CDR3 is TGTGCCATCAGTGAGCGGACAGGAGACTATGGCTACACCTTC. It is translated as CAISERTGDYGYTF.

V and J are TRBV27 and TRBJ2-1, with 8 bases lining up with TRBD1. This CDR3 is built from 11 residues. Germline V CDR1 and CDR2: MNHEY, SMNVEV (reference sequence). V lost 5 bases to trimming and J lost 14 bases; unmatched junction nucleotides: 5. The CDR3 reads CASSPGQGEFF. DNA for the CDR3: TGTGCCAGCAGTCCTGGACAGGGAGAGTTCTTC.

The gene calls are TRBV27 and TRBJ1-1; D perhaps matches TRBD1 (6 bases). Germline V gene lookup returns CDR1 MNHEY and CDR2 SMNVEV (reference sequence). The CDR3 contains 14 residues. Trimming removed 7 bases at V and 1 base at J, with 13 bases between. The DNA for the CDR3 is TGTGCCAGCAATTGGTTAGGGGGGAACACTGAAGCTTTCTTT. Translating it yields CASNWLGGNTEAFF.

The genes are TRBV6-6 and TRBJ2-7; TRBD1 is a possible D gene (6 bases). V was cut by 6 bases and J by 3 bases, with 15 bases left in between. The CDR3 consists of 14 residues. The germline CDR1 and CDR2 sequences are MNHNY and SVGAGI (reference sequence). CDR3 sequence: CASSPLDRIYEQYF. The CDR3 coding sequence is TGTGCCAGCAGCCCCCTGGACAGAATCTACGAGCAGTACTTC.

The chain links TRBV7-8 to TRBJ2-2; 9 bases agree with TRBD2. The CDR3 contains 17 residues. CDR1 is SGHVS, CDR2 FQNEAQ, per germline. V shed 1 base, J shed 3 bases, and the junction held 6 bases outside the gene matches. CDR3 amino acids: CASSLGVREGHTGELFF. The CDR3 region has the DNA TGTGCCAGCAGCTTAGGAGTGCGGGAGGGTCACACCGGGGAGCTGTTTTTT. Based on the CDR3 plus reference TRBV7-8 and TRBJ2-2, the full variable domain is GAGVSQSPRYKVAKRGQDVALRCDPISGHVSLFWYQQALGQGPEFLTYFQNEAQLDKSGLPSDRFFAERPEGSVSTLKIQRTQQEDSAVYLCASSLGVREGHTGELFFGEGSRLTVL.

The V gene is TRBV18, the J gene TRBJ1-2, with 7 bases identical to TRBD1. The CDR3 is made up of 14 amino acids. The V gene end was trimmed by 6 bases and the J gene end by 0 bases; junction bases not matched to a gene: 4. CDR1 and CDR2 from the germline V gene are KGHSH and LQKENI. DNA for the CDR3: TGTGCCAGCTCCCCGGGACAGACTAACTATGGCTACACCTTC. Protein: CASSPGQTNYGYTF.

The J gene is TRBJ2-3, the V gene TRBV5-1; D might be TRBD1 (6 bases). Trimming took 2 bases from V and 5 from J, leaving 9 bases between them. The CDR3 sequence is 13 residues long. CDR1 and CDR2 (germline): SGHRS, YFSETQ. The CDR3 loop is CASSFRGLDTQYF. The DNA for the CDR3 is TGCGCCAGCAGCTTCAGGGGCCTAGATACGCAGTATTTT.

The chain couples TRBV21-1 to TRBJ1-1; TRBD1 reflects the table's D call only, with no check against the DNA. TRBV21-1 counts as a pseudogene. This CDR3 is 12 amino acids long. The CDR3 nucleotides are TGTGCCAGCAGCTCCCGAGGGGGTGAAGCTTTCTTT. It yields the protein CASSSRGGEAFF.

The rearrangement uses TRBV11-2 and TRBJ2-2; 9 bases match TRBD1. After removal of 4 bases from V and 6 bases from J, the junction contained 6 bases not matched to a gene. The CDR3 runs 15 residues. Germline V lookup: CDR1 SGHAT, CDR2 FQNNGV. In nucleotides, the CDR3 is TGTGCCAGCAGCTCGGACCGGACAGGGGCCGGGGAGCTGTTTTTT. Encoded protein: CASSSDRTGAGELFF.

This chain uses TRBV27 with TRBJ2-5, with D possibly TRBD1 on 5 matching bases. The germline V and J ends were trimmed by 4 bases and 2 bases, with 17 bases remaining between them. CDR3 length equals 16 residues. CDR1 and CDR2 from the germline V gene are MNHEY and SMNVEV (reference sequence). For the CDR3, the DNA is TGTGCCAGCAGTTCGCGCCCAGGGCTTGGGCAAGAGACCCAGTACTTC. Translation gives CASSSRPGLGQETQYF.

The CDR3 reads CASSFWTGSSEAFF. The CDR3 nucleotides read TGTGCCAGCAGCTTCTGGACAGGGTCTTCTGAAGCTTTCTTT. The chain has TRBV7-2 and TRBJ1-1; 8 nucleotides line up with TRBD1. The CDR3 is 14 amino acids. Looked up from germline, CDR1 is SGHTA and CDR2 is FQGNSA. J lost 6 bases, V lost 3 bases, and 6 bases had no gene match.

The chain joins TRBV5-1 to TRBJ2-7, with 10 bases aligning to TRBD2. Germline CDR1 is SGHRS and CDR2 is YFSETQ. V gave up 7 bases and J gave up 4 bases; unmatched junction bases: 11. There are 15 residues in the CDR3. The CDR3 here is CASSTRSGRGYEQYF. The CDR3 nucleotides are TGCGCCAGCTCAACCAGGAGCGGGAGGGGATACGAGCAGTACTTC.

This chain links TRBV19 with TRBJ1-1, with unresolved D. CDR1 is LNHDA, CDR2 SQIVND, per germline (reference sequence). V was cut by 9 bases and J by 5 bases, with 13 bases left in between. This CDR3 spans 12 amino acids. The CDR3 loop is CASGPGWTEAFF. The CDR3 DNA reads as TGTGCCAGCGGACCGGGATGGACTGAAGCTTTCTTT.